This is a list of T cell receptor beta chains from one sample in a study of T cell responses to AZD1222 COVID-19 vaccine. Method: immunoSEQ multiplex PCR; TCRdb's copy keeps in-frame clones and lacks some. In the table there are around 180,000 clones, approximately 90% of which are singletons. Specimen: peripheral blood, collected on day 0 of AZD1222 vaccination. The receptors here all came from an adult in good health. CDR3s include the opening cysteine and the closing phenylalanine or tryptophan. Each record gives: CDR3 protein, CDR3 DNA, D gene, V gene, J gene, clone size. A D gene is named only where the DNA matches it firmly. Expanded clones are given a class, and other clones once, few, many or no size at all.

CAVTTGALNTEAFF	TGTGCAGTTACTACCGGGGCTTTAAACACTGAAGCTTTCTTT	NA	TRBV2	TRBJ1-1	NA
CASRQGRRNTEAFF	TGTGCCAGCAGGCAGGGGCGTCGGAACACTGAAGCTTTCTTT	NA	TRBV6-5	TRBJ1-1	NA
CASSLGTGGYEQYF	TGTGCCAGCAGTTTAGGGACAGGGGGATACGAGCAGTACTTC	TRBD1	TRBV28	TRBJ2-7	NA
CACRTSGQETQYF	TGTGCCTGTAGGACTAGCGGCCAAGAGACCCAGTACTTC	TRBD2	TRBV30	TRBJ2-5	NA
CAWRRAGVWKSTDTQYF	TGTGCCTGGAGACGGGCGGGAGTGTGGAAAAGCACAGATACGCAGTATTTT	TRBD2	TRBV30	TRBJ2-3	NA
CASSWPGQGIVRGNTIYF	TGTGCCAGCAGCTGGCCGGGACAGGGGATCGTGCGGGGAAACACCATATATTTT	TRBD1	TRBV7-9	TRBJ1-3	NA
CASSVGRASHNSPLHF	TGTGCCAGCAGCGTAGGGCGGGCGAGCCACAATTCACCCCTCCACTTT	NA	TRBV9	TRBJ1-6	NA
CASSPWEGSEQFF	TGTGCCAGCAGCCCCTGGGAGGGTAGTGAGCAGTTCTTC	TRBD2	TRBV9	TRBJ2-1	NA
CASSLTGTTYEQYF	TGTGCCAGCAGCTTAACAGGGACCACCTACGAGCAGTACTTC	NA	TRBV7-2	TRBJ2-7	NA
CASSAGTSGRLQYF	TGTGCCAGCAGCGCTGGGACTAGCGGACGGCTCCAGTACTTC	TRBD2	TRBV9	TRBJ2-5	NA
CASSLEGQFYEQYF	TGTGCCAGCAGCTTAGAGGGACAGTTTTACGAGCAGTACTTC	TRBD1	TRBV7-2	TRBJ2-7	few
CASSLSEFKETQYF	TGTGCCAGCAGCTTATCCGAATTCAAAGAGACCCAGTACTTC	NA	TRBV5-4	TRBJ2-5	NA
CASSLGWGGRSNNEQFF	TGTGCCAGCAGCTTAGGCTGGGGCGGGAGGTCCAACAATGAGCAGTTCTTC	TRBD2	TRBV7-9	TRBJ2-1	NA
CASSLTSGQETQYF	TGCGCCAGCAGCTTGACTAGCGGCCAAGAGACCCAGTACTTC	TRBD2	TRBV5-1	TRBJ2-5	NA
CASQGPYEQYF	TGTGCCAGCCAGGGGCCCTACGAGCAGTACTTC	NA	TRBV28	TRBJ2-7	NA
CASSSPRPRAGGPPDTQYF	TGTGCCAGTAGTAGCCCTCGTCCGAGGGCGGGAGGGCCCCCAGATACGCAGTATTTT	TRBD2	TRBV19	TRBJ2-3	NA
CASSLGQGAGSPLHF	TGCGCCAGCAGCTTGGGCCAGGGGGCCGGTTCACCCCTCCACTTT	TRBD1	TRBV5-1	TRBJ1-6	NA
CASDCRDGEGREPYEQYF	TGTGCCAGCGACTGCCGGGACGGTGAAGGCAGAGAACCCTACGAGCAGTACTTC	NA	TRBV27	TRBJ2-7	NA
CASSPGARAYTF	TGTGCCAGCAGTCCGGGGGCAAGGGCCTACACCTTC	NA	TRBV12-3/TRBV12-4	TRBJ1-2	few
CASSQNLYEQYF	TGCGCCAGCAGCCAAAATTTATACGAGCAGTACTTC	NA	TRBV4-1	TRBJ2-7	NA
CASSNYRDRGPGPFF	TGTGCCAGCAGCAACTACCGGGACAGGGGCCCCGGGCCGTTCTTC	TRBD1	TRBV27	TRBJ2-1	NA
CASRPAGEVVYGYTF	TGTGCCAGCAGACCTGCAGGGGAGGTTGTCTATGGCTACACCTTC	NA	TRBV6-5	TRBJ1-2	NA
CASSQEGRAEAFF	TGTGCCAGCAGCCAAGAGGGCAGAGCAGAAGCTTTCTTT	NA	TRBV3-1/TRBV3-2	TRBJ1-1	NA
CAIQDRVRDEQFF	TGTGCCATCCAGGACAGGGTCAGGGATGAGCAGTTCTTC	TRBD1	TRBV10-3	TRBJ2-1	NA
CAISGTPEGQPQHF	TGTGCCATCAGTGGGACTCCGGAGGGACAGCCCCAGCATTTT	NA	TRBV10-3	TRBJ1-5	few
CASSPVRGNEKLFF	TGTGCCAGCTCACCAGTCAGGGGAAATGAAAAACTGTTTTTT	NA	TRBV18	TRBJ1-4	once
CASSAGPGQGHYGYTF	TGTGCCAGCAGCGCGGGACCGGGACAGGGGCACTATGGCTACACCTTC	TRBD1	TRBV5-6	TRBJ1-2	NA
CARKGGLANYGYTF	TGTGCCAGAAAGGGGGGTCTAGCTAACTATGGCTACACCTTC	NA	TRBV5-3	TRBJ1-2	NA
CASSPRLADFYEQYF	TGTGCCAGCAGCCCGAGACTAGCGGATTTCTACGAGCAGTACTTC	TRBD2	TRBV3-1/TRBV3-2	TRBJ2-7	NA
CASSEVFRDRVEKLFF	TGTGCCAGCAGTGAGGTCTTCCGGGACAGGGTGGAAAAACTGTTTTTT	TRBD1	TRBV6-1	TRBJ1-4	few
CASSFGTGEKLFF	TGTGCCAGCAGCTTCGGGACAGGGGAAAAACTGTTTTTT	TRBD1	TRBV5-4	TRBJ1-4	NA
CASSSSGSSYNEQFF	TGTGCCAGCAGTTCTAGCGGCAGCTCCTACAATGAGCAGTTCTTC	TRBD2	TRBV27	TRBJ2-1	NA
CASSARGGPRRDFPYEQYF	TGCGCCAGCAGCGCTCGTGGGGGGCCGAGGCGGGACTTTCCCTACGAGCAGTACTTC	NA	TRBV5-1	TRBJ2-7	NA
CASSELLGVGTEAFF	TGCGCCAGCAGTGAGCTCCTGGGGGTCGGCACTGAAGCTTTCTTT	NA	TRBV10-2	TRBJ1-1	NA
CASRAGTGVLSGELFF	TGCGCCAGCAGGGCCGGGACAGGGGTTTTGTCCGGGGAGCTGTTTTTT	TRBD1	TRBV5-1	TRBJ2-2	NA
CASSNKGDTEAFF	TGTGCCAGTAGTAATAAGGGGGACACTGAAGCTTTCTTT	NA	TRBV19	TRBJ1-1	NA
CASSEALRVTQYF	TGTGCCAGCAGTGAAGCGCTCCGGGTGACGCAGTATTTT	NA	TRBV6-1	TRBJ2-3	NA
CSAARGTNTEAFF	TGCAGCGCGGCACGTGGGACAAACACTGAAGCTTTCTTT	NA	TRBV29-1	TRBJ1-1	NA
CASTIRGSGGDNEQFF	TGTGCCAGCACCATACGGGGTAGCGGGGGGGACAATGAGCAGTTCTTC	TRBD2	TRBV6-4	TRBJ2-1	NA
CASREDGRGTEAFF	TGTGCCAGCAGAGAAGACGGGCGAGGTACTGAAGCTTTCTTT	NA	TRBV6-1	TRBJ1-1	NA
CASSQGNRDANEKLFF	TGTGCCAGTAGTCAGGGGAATCGTGATGCTAATGAAAAACTGTTTTTT	NA	TRBV19	TRBJ1-4	NA
CASSRSGNQPQHF	TGTGCCAGCAGTAGGTCTGGCAATCAGCCCCAGCATTTT	NA	TRBV6-5	TRBJ1-5	NA
CASSQGSPRDRPYEQYF	TGTGCCAGCAGCCAAGGAAGCCCCCGGGACAGACCCTACGAGCAGTACTTC	TRBD1	TRBV4-2	TRBJ2-7	NA
CASSKGGGPNTGELFF	TGTGCCAGCAGCAAAGGGGGAGGGCCCAACACCGGGGAGCTGTTTTTT	NA	TRBV3-1/TRBV3-2	TRBJ2-2	NA
CASSLSLGTDTQYF	TGCGCCAGCAGCTTATCCCTAGGAACAGATACGCAGTATTTT	NA	TRBV5-1	TRBJ2-3	NA
CASSLVRQGAYEQYF	TGTGCCAGCAGCTTAGTCCGGCAGGGGGCCTACGAGCAGTACTTC	TRBD1	TRBV7-9	TRBJ2-7	few
CASSLVGQGSTDTQYF	TGCGCCAGCAGCTTGGTCGGGCAGGGAAGCACAGATACGCAGTATTTT	NA	TRBV5-1	TRBJ2-3	once
CAISEGSGRARRRIQETQYF	TGTGCCATCAGTGAGGGATCCGGGAGGGCCCGTCGGAGGATTCAAGAGACCCAGTACTTC	TRBD2	TRBV10-3	TRBJ2-5	NA
CASSKGQAEAFF	TGTGCCAGCAGCAAAGGACAGGCTGAAGCTTTCTTT	TRBD1	TRBV2	TRBJ1-1	NA
CASSYSSPGQGYEQYF	TGTGCCAGCAGTTACTCCTCCCCGGGACAGGGCTACGAGCAGTACTTC	TRBD1	TRBV6-5	TRBJ2-7	NA
CASSLGLVQTSSYNEQFF	TGTGCCAGCAGCTTGGGTTTAGTGCAGACTAGCTCCTACAATGAGCAGTTCTTC	NA	TRBV5-8	TRBJ2-1	once
CASSQEGLAESTDTQYF	TGCGCCAGCAGCCAGGAGGGACTAGCGGAAAGCACAGATACGCAGTATTTT	TRBD2	TRBV4-1	TRBJ2-3	NA
CASSLLQDRGRNEQFF	TGTGCCAGCTCACTCCTCCAGGACAGGGGGCGCAATGAGCAGTTCTTC	TRBD1	TRBV18	TRBJ2-1	NA
CASSGGGYGYTF	TGTGCCAGCAGTGGGGGGGGCTATGGCTACACCTTC	NA	TRBV28	TRBJ1-2	NA
CASSLGGTGPYGYTF	TGCGCCAGCAGCTTGGGTGGGACAGGGCCCTATGGCTACACCTTC	TRBD1	TRBV5-1	TRBJ1-2	NA